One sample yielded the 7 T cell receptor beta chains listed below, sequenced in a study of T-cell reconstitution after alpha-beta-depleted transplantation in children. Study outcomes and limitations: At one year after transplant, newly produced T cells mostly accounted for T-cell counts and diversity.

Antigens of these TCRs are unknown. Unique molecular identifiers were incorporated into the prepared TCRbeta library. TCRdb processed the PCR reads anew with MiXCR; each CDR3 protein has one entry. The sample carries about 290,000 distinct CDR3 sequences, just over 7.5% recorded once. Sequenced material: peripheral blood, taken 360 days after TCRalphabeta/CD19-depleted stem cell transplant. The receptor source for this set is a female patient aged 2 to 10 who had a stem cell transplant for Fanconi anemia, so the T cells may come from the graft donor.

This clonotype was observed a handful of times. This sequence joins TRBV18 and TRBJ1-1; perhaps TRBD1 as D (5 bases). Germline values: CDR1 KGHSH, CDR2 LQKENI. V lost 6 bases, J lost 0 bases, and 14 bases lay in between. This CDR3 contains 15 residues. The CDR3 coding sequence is TGTGCCAGCTCCCCCGCACGGGGGATGAACACTGAAGCTTTCTTT. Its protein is CASSPARGMNTEAFF.

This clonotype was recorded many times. CDR3 protein: CASSRELAGAYNEQFF. For the CDR3, the DNA is TGTGCCAGCAGCCGCGAACTAGCGGGAGCCTACAATGAGCAGTTCTTC. J is TRBJ2-1 and V is TRBV3-1; TRBD2 aligns across 11 bases. The germline CDR1 and CDR2 sequences are LGHDT and YNNKEL (reference sequence). The ends lost 4 bases at V and 2 bases at J; junction bases unmatched: 4. CDR3 length: 16 amino acids.

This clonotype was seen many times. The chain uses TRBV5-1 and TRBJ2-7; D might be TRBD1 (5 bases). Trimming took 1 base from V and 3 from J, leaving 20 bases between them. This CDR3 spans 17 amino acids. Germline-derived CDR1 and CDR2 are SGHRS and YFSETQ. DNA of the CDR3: TGCGCCAGCAGCTTGCTGTGGCAGGGCTTCGATAACTACGAGCAGTACTTC. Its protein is CASSLLWQGFDNYEQYF.

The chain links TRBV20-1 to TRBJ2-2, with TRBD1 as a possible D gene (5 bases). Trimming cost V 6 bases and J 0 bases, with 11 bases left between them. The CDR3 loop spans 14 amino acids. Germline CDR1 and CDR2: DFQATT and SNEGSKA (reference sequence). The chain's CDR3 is CSALKGPNTGELFF. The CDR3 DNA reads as TGCAGTGCCCTAAAGGGGCCGAACACCGGGGAGCTGTTTTTT.

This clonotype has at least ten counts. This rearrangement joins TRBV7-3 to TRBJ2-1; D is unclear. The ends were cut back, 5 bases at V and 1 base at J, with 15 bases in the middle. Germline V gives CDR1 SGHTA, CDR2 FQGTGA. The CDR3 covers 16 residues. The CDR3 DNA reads TGTGCCAGCAGCCCCACTTCGTCATATTCCTACAATGAGCAGTTCTTC. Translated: CASSPTSSYSYNEQFF.

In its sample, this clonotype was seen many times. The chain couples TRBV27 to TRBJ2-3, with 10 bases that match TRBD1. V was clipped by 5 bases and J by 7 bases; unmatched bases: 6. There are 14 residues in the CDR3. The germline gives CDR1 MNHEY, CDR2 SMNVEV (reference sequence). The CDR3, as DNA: TGTGCCAGCAGTGGACAGGGGGGCTTGTATACGCAGTATTTT. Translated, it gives CASSGQGGLYTQYF.

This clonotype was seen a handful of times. CDR3 bases: TGTGCCAGCAGTTACGCCGGGGGACAGGGGACTGGCTACACCTTC. As protein: CASSYAGGQGTGYTF. The V and J genes are TRBV6-5 and TRBJ1-2, with TRBD1 identical over 10 bases. This CDR3 is 15 amino acids long. With V trimmed by 2 bases and J by 7 bases, 7 bases remained unmatched. CDR1 is MNHEY and CDR2 is SVGAGI in the germline V gene.